The present entry profiles one T cell receptor beta chain with its context. There are a few counts of this clonotype. The antigen this receptor binds is unknown. Nothing much larger sits one base from this clone, and base qualities are not available. Read against the paper, the sample's treatment or condition label means: allogeneic hematopoietic cell transplantation with graft depleted of TCRalphabeta T cells and CD19 B cells. Transplant recipients were children who received TCRalphabeta/CD19-depleted allogeneic hematopoietic cell grafts. The sample is drawn from a study of T-cell reconstitution after alpha-beta-depleted transplantation in children (dated by TCRdb to the mid-2010s). Concerning the study at large: The study quantitatively tracked T-cell immune reconstitution after TCRalphabeta/CD19-depleted allogeneic hematopoietic cell transplantation in children using TCR repertoire profiling. General study outcomes and caveats: The apparently early alphabetaT-cell count recovery about two months after transplant was reportedly dependent on only several hundred rapidly expanded clones derived from non-depleted graft cells. In some patients, the high TCRbeta diversity seen at day 60 was put down to recipient T cells and intrathymic progenitors that had survived conditioning. Over the following months the frequencies of hyperexpanded clones went down, and after one year T-cell counts and TCRbeta diversity were mostly credited to newly produced T cells.

From its cysteine to its phenylalanine, the CDR3 spans 16 amino acids. The DNA shown is the 48-base CDR3, in frame from base 1. V has 7 bases trimmed and J has 6 bases trimmed; junction bases matching no gene number 14. CDR1 and CDR2 are drawn from the germline V gene: ENHRY, SYGVKD. The library was prepared using PCR. The instrument was an Illumina HiSeq 2500. Molecular barcoding was employed in the preparation of TCR libraries, with unique molecular identifiers being used to normalize TCRbeta repertoire quantification. TCRdb reanalyzed the raw reads on its own, using fastp at Q25 for trimming and MiXCR for clone calling, and kept in-frame beta chains. Rows with one shared CDR3 protein collapse into an entry with the most common genes and DNA. Present in this sample are under 750,000 distinct CDR3 sequences, roughly 23% of which were seen just once. Of the sample, around an eighth is held by the ten largest clones.

This sample comprised PBMCs, mostly from graft donor cells, obtained 360 days after TCRalphabeta/CD19-depleted stem cell transplant. The chain is made from TRBV10-3 and TRBJ2-3; 9 bases in the middle match TRBD2. This clonotype originated in a boy in the first two years of life who had a stem cell transplant for acute myeloid leukemia, so the T cells may come from the graft donor. The base sequence is TGTGCCATCACCTCCCTGGGACTAGCCTTCTCGGATACGCAGTATTTT. Translated, this is CAITSLGLAFSDTQYF.